This T cell receptor beta chain was found in a study of lymphopenia after photon versus proton radiotherapy. Regarding the study as a whole: Better survival with proton therapy was suggested as possible, not demonstrated.

Concerning this clone itself: What it binds is not known.

The data were produced by immunoSEQ multiplex PCR, yet TCRdb's version contains in-frame clones alone and is incomplete. The sample lists tens of thousands of clones; about 90% were seen once. The V gene's germline CDR1 is SGHRS and CDR2 YFSETQ. This CDR3 is built from 15 residues. V was pared by 1 base and J by 4 bases, with 5 bases of the junction left unmatched. The chain is built from TRBV5-1 and TRBJ2-5; 9 positions agree with TRBD2. The specimen comprised peripheral blood, sampled from a patient treated with proton-based radiotherapy. The sequence came from a man older than 75 with esophageal cancer. The CDR3 DNA follows: TGCGCCAGCAGCTTGATAACTAGCGGGTCAGAGACCCAGTACTTC. Its translation: CASSLITSGSETQYF. Variable domain in full (rest from reference TRBV5-1 and TRBJ2-5): KAGVTQTPRYLIKTRGQQVTLSCSPISGHRSVSWYQQTPGQGLQFLFEYFSETQRNKGNFPGRFSGRQFSNSRSEMNVSTLELGDSALYLCASSLITSGSETQYFGPGTRLLVL.